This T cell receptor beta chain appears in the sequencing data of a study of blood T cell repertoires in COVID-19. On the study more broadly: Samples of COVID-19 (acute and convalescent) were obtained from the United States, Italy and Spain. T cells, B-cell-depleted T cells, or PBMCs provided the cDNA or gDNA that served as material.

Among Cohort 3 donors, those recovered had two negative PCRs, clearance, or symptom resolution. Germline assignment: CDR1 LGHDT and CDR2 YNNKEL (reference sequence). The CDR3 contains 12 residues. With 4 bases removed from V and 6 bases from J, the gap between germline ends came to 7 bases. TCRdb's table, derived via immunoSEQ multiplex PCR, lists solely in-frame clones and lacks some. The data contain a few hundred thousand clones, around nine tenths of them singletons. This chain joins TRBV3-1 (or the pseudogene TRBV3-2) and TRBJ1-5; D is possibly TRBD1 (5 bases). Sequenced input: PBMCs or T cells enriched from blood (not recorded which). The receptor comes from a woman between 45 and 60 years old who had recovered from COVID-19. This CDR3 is CASSRRGQPQHF. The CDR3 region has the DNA TGTGCCAGCAGCCGTAGGGGTCAGCCCCAGCATTTT.